These 22 T cell receptor beta chains were sequenced from one sample in a study of tumor-infiltrating lymphocytes in primary liver carcinoma. The researchers produced TCR beta cDNA from approximately 460 ng total RNA with a constant-region primer. Construction of TCR beta libraries relied on three successive nested multiplex PCR rounds employing slightly modified ARM-PCR. Amplification in the first two PCR rounds was performed using TRBV1-TRBV30 forward primers and a C-beta reverse primer for 10 cycles each. MiXCR, run by TCRdb on the multiplex PCR reads, gives a single entry per CDR3 protein. Counted here are 100,000 to 150,000 distinct CDR3 sequences, 55% to 75% occurring once; the ten biggest clones make up 7.5% to 8.5%. Co-extraction of both nucleic acids (RNA and DNA) used about 18-31 mg of unsorted bulk tissue. Sequencing was carried out using liver tumor tissue from sampling region 3. Documented subset: tumor region T3, left-lateral pole. These receptors were obtained from a woman aged 60-75 years with primary liver carcinoma and hepatitis B virus infection.

Written as DNA, the CDR3 is TGTGCCAGCAGTGGAGGGGGGTCCCTGACCAATGAGCAGTTCTTC. Amino acids: CASSGGGSLTNEQFF. The genes are TRBV6-5 and TRBJ2-1; possibly TRBD1 or TRBD2 for D (6 bases each). Germline V gene data show CDR1 as MNHEY and CDR2 as SVGAGI. This CDR3 is 15 amino acids long. Trimming cost V 5 bases and J 6 bases, with 17 bases left between them.

This clonotype was seen repeatedly, ten times or more. This chain uses TRBV10-3 with TRBJ1-1; possibly TRBD1 for D (6 bases). The CDR3 contains 14 residues. The germline V gene encodes CDR1 ENHRY and CDR2 SYGVKD. Trimming pared 2 bases from V and 3 bases from J, leaving 10 bases between. The DNA for the CDR3 is TGTGCCATCAGTGAGCAAAGGGGGGACACTGAAGCTTTCTTT. Translation gives CAISEQRGDTEAFF.

This clonotype was recorded once. A read error may account for a junction end that differs from germline. The V call is TRBV11-1, the J call TRBJ2-2; a possible D gene is TRBD2 (5 bases). The CDR3 spans 17 residues. Germline values: CDR1 SGHAT, CDR2 FQDESV (reference sequence). The CDR3 protein is CAGSARPFPVNTGELFF. The CDR3 DNA follows: TGTGCCGGCAGCGCCCGGCCATTCCCAGTTAACACCGGGGAGCTGTTTTTC.

This clonotype has a single count. The conserved closing phenylalanine or tryptophan is absent in this CDR3, likely reflecting a read error. V usage is TRBV28 and J usage is TRBJ2-1; the D is unclear. Germline CDR1 MDHEN, CDR2 SYDVKM. This CDR3 has 12 residues. Trimming pared 1 base from V and 8 bases from J, leaving 6 bases between. The CDR3 loop reads CASSLLGDEQFL. As DNA, the CDR3 is TGTGCCAGCAGTTTATTAGGCGATGAGCAGTTCTTA.

This clonotype was observed at least ten times. This chain links TRBV5-1 with TRBJ1-1, with 7 bases identical to TRBD1. The germline V gene has CDR1 SGHRS and CDR2 YFSETQ. V was clipped by 3 bases and J by 6 bases; unmatched bases: 11. The CDR3 is 15 residues long. The CDR3 here is CASSSANRGVSEAFF. CDR3 sequence (DNA): TGCGCCAGCAGCTCGGCCAACAGGGGTGTCTCTGAAGCTTTCTTT.

This chain's CDR3 is CASSLEGQVGGQYF. The DNA for the CDR3 is TGTGCCAGCAGCTTAGAGGGACAGGTTGGCGGCCAGTACTTC. The chain is built from TRBV11-2 and TRBJ2-5; 8 bases align to TRBD1. The V gene end was trimmed by 0 bases and the J gene end by 10 bases; junction bases not matched to a gene: 7. The CDR3 totals 14 residues. From germline, CDR1 is SGHAT and CDR2 FQNNGV. Full variable domain (rest looked up from reference TRBV11-2 and TRBJ2-5): EAGVAQSPRYKIIEKRQSVAFWCNPISGHATLYWYQQILGQGPKLLIQFQNNGVVDDSQLPKDRFSAERLKGVDSTLKIQPAKLEDSAVYLCASSLEGQVGGQYFGPGTRLLVL.

This clonotype came up once. No conserved phenylalanine or tryptophan ends this CDR3, so it is likely a read error. The gene calls are TRBV14 and TRBJ1-2; tentative D call: TRBD1 (5 bases). This CDR3 region has 15 residues. Germline V gene data show CDR1 as SGHDN and CDR2 as FVKESK. The CDR3 loop reads CASSLKQTEYYGYTS. The CDR3 coding sequence is TGTGCTAGCAGCCTAAAACAGACAGAGTACTATGGCTACACCTCC.

Of note for this clonotype: A much larger clone differs from this one at a single base, so this may be a read error. The chain employs TRBV12-3 or TRBV12-4 and TRBJ1-2; D not resolved. V lost 1 base, J lost 5 bases, and 14 bases lay in between. This CDR3 comprises 15 residues. The CDR3 sequence: CASSLGAIVAYGYTF. DNA of the CDR3: TGTGCCAGCAGTTTAGGGGCAATTGTGGCTTATGGCTACACCTTC.

This clonotype has just a few counts. The rearrangement joins TRBV10-3 to TRBJ2-2; TRBD2 is a possible D gene (5 bases). CDR3 size: 16 residues. Germline loops: CDR1 ENHRY, CDR2 SYGVKD. The V and J ends lost 5 bases and 0 bases respectively, with 13 bases between them. CDR3 nucleotide sequence: TGTGCCATCAGTCAAACTAGAGAATCGAACACCGGGGAGCTGTTTTTT. Translation: CAISQTRESNTGELFF.

This clonotype occurred many times. The chain carries TRBV29-1 and TRBJ2-5, with TRBD1 matching over 10 bases. The CDR3 loop spans 13 amino acids. Trimming removed 7 bases from V and 4 bases from J; junction bases left unmatched: 6. CDR1 is SQVTM and CDR2 is ANQGSEA in the germline V gene. The CDR3 reads CSAMTGGRETQYF. The CDR3 DNA sequence: TGCAGCGCTATGACAGGGGGCCGAGAGACCCAGTACTTC.

The chain is built from TRBV6-1 and TRBJ2-7; no reliable D call. The CDR3 spans 12 residues. V was trimmed by 6 bases and J by 12 bases, leaving 18 bases between them. The germline V gene has CDR1 MNHNS and CDR2 SASEGT. CDR3 nucleotide sequence: TGTGCCAGCAGCGAGACTTACTACAAGCGGTACTTC. Its protein is CASSETYYKRYF.

At least ten counts were recorded for this clonotype. This chain's CDR3 is CASSGWGTGDQPQHF. In DNA form, the CDR3 reads TGTGCCAGCAGTGGCTGGGGGACAGGGGATCAGCCCCAGCATTTT. This rearrangement joins TRBV6-1 to TRBJ1-5; 10 nucleotides line up with TRBD1. Germline assignment: CDR1 MNHNS and CDR2 SASEGT. The J segment lost 5 bases and the V segment lost 4 bases, leaving 5 bases of the junction unmatched. The CDR3 is 15 residues long.

Regarding this clonotype: Mismatch with germline at one junction end may stem from a read error. This sequence joins TRBV11-2 and TRBJ2-5; either TRBD1 or TRBD2 may supply D (6 bases each). Germline values: CDR1 SGHAT, CDR2 FQNNGV. The CDR3 is 16 residues long. The DNA for the CDR3 is TGTGTCAGCAGCTCCGGGAGTAAGGGGGACCAAGAGACCCTGTACTTC. Translation gives CVSSSGSKGDQETLYF.

This clonotype has only one observation. One end of the junction varies from germline; a read error may be responsible. The rearrangement links TRBV11-2 to TRBJ2-5; TRBD1 might be the D (6 bases). The CDR3 is 14 residues long. The germline V gene has CDR1 SGHAT and CDR2 FQNNGV. CDR3 in DNA: TGTGCCAGCAGCTTAGGGGGGCAGAGGGAGACCCAATACTTC. Amino acid sequence: CASSLGGQRETQYF.

With regard to this clonotype: At one boundary the junction diverges from the germline segment, which might be a read error. V is TRBV5-4 and J is TRBJ2-3; no firm D call. Germline CDR1 SGHNT, CDR2 YYREEE (reference sequence). CDR3 length: 13 amino acids. This chain's CDR3 is CASSIPAVDTHYF. DNA for the CDR3: TGTGCCAGCAGCATCCCGGCCGTCGATACGCACTATTTT.

As regards this clonotype: One junction end does not reproduce the germline sequence, and a read error may be involved. The chain has TRBV11-2 and TRBJ1-6; D unresolved. Germline values: CDR1 SGHAT, CDR2 FQNNGV. The CDR3 has 14 residues. The CDR3 is CASSFINDRSPHHF. The CDR3 DNA reads TGTGCCAGCAGCTTTATCAATGACCGTTCACCCCACCACTTT.

Remarks on this clonotype: Relative to the germline gene, one junction end is altered; a read error may explain this. V is TRBV11-3 and J is TRBJ2-5; 10 bases are shared with TRBD1. The CDR3 extends over 18 amino acids. Germline V gene data show CDR1 as SGHNT and CDR2 as YENEEA. The CDR3 region is CASSLELATGGRQETRYF. The DNA of the CDR3 is TGTGCTAGCAGCTTAGAGTTGGCGACAGGGGGCCGGCAAGAGACCCGGTACTTC.

This clonotype was seen a few times. Its ends do not fully match the called genes, so a read error is possible. CDR3 DNA sequence: TGTGCCAGCAGAACAGGGGCCACATACGAACAGTACTTC. Protein sequence: CASRTGATYEQYF. The V gene is TRBV6-5, the J gene TRBJ2-7; 7 bases agree with TRBD1. This CDR3 has 13 residues. The germline V gene encodes CDR1 MNHEY and CDR2 SVGAGI.

This clonotype was picked up many times. The chain links TRBV6-6 to TRBJ2-7; 7 nucleotides agree with TRBD2. CDR1 and CDR2 (germline): MNHNY, SVGAGI (reference sequence). The CDR3 length is 14 residues. The trim removed 7 bases at V and 4 bases at J, leaving 10 bases unmatched. Here the CDR3 reads CASNSRGSWYEQYF. For the CDR3, the DNA is TGTGCCAGCAATTCGCGCGGGAGCTGGTACGAGCAGTACTTC.

As for this clonotype: It is likely a read error, because the conserved phenylalanine at the end of the CDR3 is missing. The DNA is omitted, as the CDR3 cannot be located on it reliably, and the CDR3 follows TCRdb's listing. The V call is TRBV11-2, the J call TRBJ2-7. Germline-derived CDR1 and CDR2 are SGHAT and FQNNGV. Counting both end residues, the CDR3 totals 12 amino acids. The CDR3 loop reads CASSYGSREQYL.

Only one count was recorded for this clonotype. The gene calls are TRBV30 and TRBJ2-2, with D hard to call. Germline V gives CDR1 GTSNPN, CDR2 SVGIG (reference sequence). Trimming left V 4 bases short and J 0 bases short, with 12 bases between. The CDR3 totals 15 residues. CDR3 amino acids: CAWNVFGANTGELFF. CDR3 sequence (DNA): TGTGCCTGGAATGTATTTGGAGCGAACACCGGGGAGCTGTTTTTT.

For the CDR3, the DNA is TGTGCCAGCAGCCGGGACAGCTACGAGCAGTACTTC. Its protein product is CASSRDSYEQYF. This chain uses TRBV28 with TRBJ2-7; 7 nucleotides align to TRBD1. Germline V gene data show CDR1 as MDHEN and CDR2 as SYDVKM. Trimming cost V 6 bases and J 3 bases; bases outside gene matches: 2. CDR3 length: 12 amino acids. Filled out from reference TRBV28 and TRBJ2-7, the complete variable domain reads DVKVTQSSRYLVKRTGEKVFLECVQDMDHENMFWYRQDPGLGLRLIYFSYDVKMKEKGDIPEGYSVSREKKERFSLILESASTNQTSMYLCASSRDSYEQYFGPGTRLTVT.